This T cell receptor (beta chain) was obtained from a study of blood T cell repertoires in COVID-19. At the level of the study: Some COVID-19 samples were acute and others convalescent; all came from the United States, Italy and Spain.

The V and J ends lost 3 bases and 7 bases respectively, with 16 bases between them. This CDR3 has 15 amino acids. Looked up from germline, CDR1 is LNHDA and CDR2 is SQIVND (reference sequence). Profiling relied on immunoSEQ multiplex PCR, and the TCRdb table lists in-frame clones only, not all of them. The table shows around 190,000 clones, with 80% to 90% occurring only once. Sequencing input: peripheral blood. The receptor's source is a man younger than 35 who had recovered from COVID-19. The gene calls are TRBV19 and TRBJ2-1; tentative D call: TRBD2 (5 bases). The CDR3 nucleotides read TGTGCCAGTAGTATGTCGGACTTCCCGCCTAATGAGCAGTTCTTC. Its protein product is CASSMSDFPPNEQFF.